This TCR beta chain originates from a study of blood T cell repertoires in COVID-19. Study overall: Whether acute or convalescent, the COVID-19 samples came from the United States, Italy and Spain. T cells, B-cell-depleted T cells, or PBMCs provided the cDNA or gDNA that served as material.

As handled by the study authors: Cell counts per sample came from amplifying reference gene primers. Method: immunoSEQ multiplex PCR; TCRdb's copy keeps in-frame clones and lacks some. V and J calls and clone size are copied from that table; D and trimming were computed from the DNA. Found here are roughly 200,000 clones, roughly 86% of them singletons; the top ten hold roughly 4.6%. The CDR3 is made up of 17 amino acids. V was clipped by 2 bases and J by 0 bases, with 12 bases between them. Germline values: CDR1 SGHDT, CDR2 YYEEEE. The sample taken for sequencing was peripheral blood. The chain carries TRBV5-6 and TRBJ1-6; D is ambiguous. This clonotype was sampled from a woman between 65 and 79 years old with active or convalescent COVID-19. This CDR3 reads CASSFYASSSYNSPLHF. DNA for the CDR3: TGTGCCAGCAGCTTCTACGCTTCGAGCTCCTATAATTCACCCCTCCACTTT.